This record concerns one T cell receptor beta chain sequence. This sample was taken from a study of regulatory T cells in long-lasting Graves disease. Sequencing libraries for TCR beta were prepared with iRepertoire HTBI primers and Arm-PCR of CDR3 regions. Authors' data handling: The study identified roughly 59 TRBV and more than 11 TRBJ segments across samples. TCRdb reanalysed the multiplex PCR reads using MiXCR and keeps one entry per CDR3 protein. Clone size and V and J calls follow TCRdb, not the original study. This table has fewer than 400,000 distinct CDR3 sequences, 15% to 20% appearing once. Documented time point: newly diagnosed GD, antithyroid drugs for less than 3 months. The TCR library was made from RNA that had been extracted from PBMCs in TRIzol. It was by American Thyroid Association guidelines that Graves' disease was diagnosed. EDTA tubes received approximately 9 milliliters of drawn peripheral blood.

V was pared by 3 bases and J by 10 bases, with 11 bases between. The V gene's germline CDR1 is SNHLY and CDR2 FYNNEI. The CDR3 runs 12 residues. The chain joins TRBV2 to TRBJ2-3; D ambiguous. This TCR was sampled from a female donor with Graves disease. The specimen comprised peripheral blood mononuclear cells (PBMCs), sampled at new diagnosis, from a patient treated with antithyroid drugs. CDR3 coding DNA: TGTGCCAGCAGTGACTCAAAGGGTGCGCAGTATTTT. It specifies CASSDSKGAQYF.